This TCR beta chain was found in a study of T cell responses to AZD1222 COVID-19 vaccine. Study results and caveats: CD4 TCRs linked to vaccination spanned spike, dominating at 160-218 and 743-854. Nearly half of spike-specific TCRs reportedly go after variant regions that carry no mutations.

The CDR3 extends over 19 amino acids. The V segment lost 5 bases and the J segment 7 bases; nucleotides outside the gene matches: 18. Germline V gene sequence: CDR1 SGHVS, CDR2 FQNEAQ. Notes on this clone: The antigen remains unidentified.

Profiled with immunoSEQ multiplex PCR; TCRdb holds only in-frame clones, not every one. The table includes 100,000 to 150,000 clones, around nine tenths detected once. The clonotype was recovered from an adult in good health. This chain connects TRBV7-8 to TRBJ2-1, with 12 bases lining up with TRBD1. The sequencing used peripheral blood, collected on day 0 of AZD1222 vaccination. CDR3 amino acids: CASSLNIAWGTGGKNEQFF. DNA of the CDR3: TGTGCCAGCAGCCTAAACATAGCATGGGGGACAGGGGGCAAGAATGAGCAGTTCTTC.